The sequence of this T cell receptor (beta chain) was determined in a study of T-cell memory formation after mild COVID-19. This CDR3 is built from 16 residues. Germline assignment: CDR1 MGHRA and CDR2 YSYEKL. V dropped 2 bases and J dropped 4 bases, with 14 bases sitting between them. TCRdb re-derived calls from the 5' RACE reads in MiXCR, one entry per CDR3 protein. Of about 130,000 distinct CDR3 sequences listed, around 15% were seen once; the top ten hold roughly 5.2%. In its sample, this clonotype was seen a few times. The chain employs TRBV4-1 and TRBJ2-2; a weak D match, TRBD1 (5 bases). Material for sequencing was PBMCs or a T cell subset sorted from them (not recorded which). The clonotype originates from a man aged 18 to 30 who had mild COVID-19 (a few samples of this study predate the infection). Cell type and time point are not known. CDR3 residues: CASSQPGRSFTGELFF. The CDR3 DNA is TGCGCCAGCAGCCAACCAGGGCGTTCGTTCACCGGGGAGCTGTTTTTT.